Below, 12 T cell receptor beta chains from the same sample are listed, as sequenced in a study of blood T cells in healthy people across ages. With a J-beta primer mix and a sample-barcoded 5' primer, a second PCR ran about 6 to 11 cycles. TCRdb reprocessed the 5' RACE reads via MiXCR and lists one record per CDR3 protein. The table has 550,000 to 700,000 distinct CDR3 sequences, 27% seen once. Sequencing was done on a sample of blood. These receptors were obtained from a woman in her seventies in good health.

A few counts support this clonotype. The rearrangement joins TRBV6-1 to TRBJ2-5, with a tentative D call TRBD1 (5 bases). This CDR3 has 14 residues. Between the trimmed V and J ends, which lost 1 base and 1 base, there was a span of 7 bases. Germline loops: CDR1 MNHNS, CDR2 SASEGT. The DNA for the CDR3 is TGTGCCAGCAGTGAAGAACAGGTCCAAGAGACCCAGTACTTC. Translated: CASSEEQVQETQYF.

Notes on this clonotype: At one of its ends the junction is not consistent with the germline gene, which may arise from a read error. In DNA form, the CDR3 reads TGTGCCAGCAGTGCCGGGACAGGGGCCACAGATACGCGGTATTTT. Translation: CASSAGTGATDTRYF. The chain employs TRBV12-3 or TRBV12-4 and TRBJ2-3; 10 bases line up with TRBD1. The CDR3 contains 15 residues.

The sample holds a few counts of this clonotype. The rearrangement uses TRBV11-2 and TRBJ1-2; 7 bases are shared with TRBD1. The ends lost 5 bases at V and 2 bases at J; junction bases unmatched: 8. There are 15 residues in the CDR3. Germline V gene data show CDR1 as SGHAT and CDR2 as FQNNGV. The CDR3 DNA sequence: TGTGCCAGCAGCACCCACAGGGGAGCGAACTATGGCTACACCTTC. Its translation: CASSTHRGANYGYTF. The full variable domain, with the rest looked up from reference TRBV11-2 and TRBJ1-2, is EAGVAQSPRYKIIEKRQSVAFWCNPISGHATLYWYQQILGQGPKLLIQFQNNGVVDDSQLPKDRFSAERLKGVDSTLKIQPAKLEDSAVYLCASSTHRGANYGYTFGSGTRLTVV.

This clonotype occurred a few times. The J gene is TRBJ2-5, the V gene TRBV11-3; weak D call: TRBD2 (5 bases). The J call may be in error: the DNA end matches TRBJ2-7 better. CDR1 SGHNT and CDR2 YENEEA come from the germline V gene. This CDR3 contains 15 residues. The CDR3: CASSLGGLSPYEQYF. CDR3 sequence (DNA): TGTGCCAGCAGCTTAGGCGGGTTGAGCCCTTACGAGCAGTACTTC.

This clonotype was observed a handful of times. The chain joins TRBV7-6 to TRBJ1-4, with TRBD1 identical over 7 bases. CDR3 size: 15 residues. Germline CDR1 SGHVS, CDR2 FNYEAQ. V was clipped by 5 bases and J by 8 bases; unmatched bases: 11. The CDR3 nucleotides are TGTGCCAGCAGCCAGGCGACAGGGACGGGAGAAAAACTGTTTTTT. It specifies CASSQATGTGEKLFF.

This chain connects TRBV20-1 to TRBJ2-7, with a weak D call TRBD2 (6 bases). The CDR3 has 13 amino acids. Trimming removed 3 bases from V and 3 bases from J, with 12 bases in between. Germline loops: CDR1 DFQATT, CDR2 SNEGSKA (reference sequence). The CDR3 DNA is TGCAGTGCTAGCCGGGGGAAAAACTACGAGCAGTACTTC. Amino acid sequence: CSASRGKNYEQYF.

The genes are TRBV6-5 and TRBJ1-1; D is possibly TRBD1 (5 bases). The CDR3 covers 15 residues. The germline V gene encodes CDR1 MNHEY and CDR2 SVGAGI. V lost 6 bases to trimming and J lost 5 bases, with 19 bases between them. The CDR3 here is CASSLRGGGETEAFF. In DNA, the CDR3 is TGTGCCAGCAGCCTACGGGGCGGCGGTGAGACTGAAGCTTTCTTT.

This clonotype turned up a few times. The CDR3 coding sequence is TGTGCCAGTAGTATACTGAGGGTGGGGGGGCCTCGGGAGCAGTTCTTC. This gives the protein CASSILRVGGPREQFF. The J gene is TRBJ2-1, the V gene TRBV19; D possibly corresponds to TRBD2 (7 bases). CDR1 LNHDA and CDR2 SQIVND come from the germline V gene (reference sequence). Between the trimmed V and J ends, which lost 2 bases and 10 bases, there was a span of 21 bases. The CDR3 is 16 amino acids.

This clonotype has just a few counts. This rearrangement joins TRBV5-6 to TRBJ2-5, with D tentatively TRBD2 (6 bases). The CDR3 sequence is 14 residues long. The V gene's germline CDR1 is SGHDT and CDR2 YYEEEE. V dropped 4 bases and J dropped 5 bases, with 15 bases sitting between them. In nucleotides, the CDR3 is TGTGCCAGCAGCATTCATGGGGGGAGTGAGACCCAGTACTTC. It codes for CASSIHGGSETQYF.

In its sample, this clonotype was seen a few times. The chain recombines TRBV7-9 with TRBJ2-1; 7 bases match TRBD1. The DNA matches TRBJ2-7 better at its end, which makes the J call doubtful. The CDR3 length is 16 residues. CDR1 SEHNR and CDR2 FQNEAQ come from the germline V gene (reference sequence). The CDR3 DNA follows: TGTGCCAGCAGCCCTTCCTCTACCGGGACAGCCCACGAGCAGTACTTC. This encodes CASSPSSTGTAHEQYF.

The V call is TRBV7-6, the J call TRBJ2-2; D is ambiguous. Germline V lookup: CDR1 SGHVS, CDR2 FNYEAQ. Trimming removed 4 bases from V and 5 bases from J, with 5 bases in between. The CDR3 is 12 amino acids. In nucleotides, the CDR3 is TGTGCCAGCAGCTATAGGACCGGGGAGCTGTTTTTT. Translating gives CASSYRTGELFF.

This chain connects TRBV7-2 to TRBJ2-1; either TRBD1 or TRBD2 may supply D (5 bases each). The CDR3 loop spans 12 amino acids. Germline V gene sequence: CDR1 SGHTA, CDR2 FQGNSA. The CDR3 nucleotides are TGTGCTTCCGGGGCCTCCTACAATGAGCAGTTCTTC. Translated: CASGASYNEQFF. The variable domain in full, with the rest retrieved from reference TRBV7-2 and TRBJ2-1, is GAGVSQSPSNKVTEKGKDVELRCDPISGHTALYWYRQSLGQGLEFLIYFQGNSAPDKSGLPSDRFSAERTGGSVSTLTIQRTQQEDSAVYLCASGASYNEQFFGPGTRLTVL.